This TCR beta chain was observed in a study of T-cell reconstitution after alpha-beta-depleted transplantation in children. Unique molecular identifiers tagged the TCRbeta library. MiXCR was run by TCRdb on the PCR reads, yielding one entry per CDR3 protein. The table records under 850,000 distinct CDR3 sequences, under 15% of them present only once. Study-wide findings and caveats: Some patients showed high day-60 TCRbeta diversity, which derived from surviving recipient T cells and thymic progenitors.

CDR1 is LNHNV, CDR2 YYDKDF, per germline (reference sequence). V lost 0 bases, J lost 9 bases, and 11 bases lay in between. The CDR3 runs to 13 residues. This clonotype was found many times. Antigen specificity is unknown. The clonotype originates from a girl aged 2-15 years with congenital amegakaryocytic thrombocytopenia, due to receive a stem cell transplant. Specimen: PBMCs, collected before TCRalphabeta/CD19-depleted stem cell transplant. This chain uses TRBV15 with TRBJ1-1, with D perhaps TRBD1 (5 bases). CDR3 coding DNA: TGTGCCACCAGCAGAGATAATTGGGGGAAAGCTTTCTTT. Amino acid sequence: CATSRDNWGKAFF. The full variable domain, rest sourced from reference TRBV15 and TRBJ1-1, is DAMVIQNPRYQVTQFGKPVTLSCSQTLNHNVMYWYQQKSSQAPKLLFHYYDKDFNNEADTPDNFQSRRPNTSFCFLDIRSPGLGDTAMYLCATSRDNWGKAFFGQGTRLTVV.